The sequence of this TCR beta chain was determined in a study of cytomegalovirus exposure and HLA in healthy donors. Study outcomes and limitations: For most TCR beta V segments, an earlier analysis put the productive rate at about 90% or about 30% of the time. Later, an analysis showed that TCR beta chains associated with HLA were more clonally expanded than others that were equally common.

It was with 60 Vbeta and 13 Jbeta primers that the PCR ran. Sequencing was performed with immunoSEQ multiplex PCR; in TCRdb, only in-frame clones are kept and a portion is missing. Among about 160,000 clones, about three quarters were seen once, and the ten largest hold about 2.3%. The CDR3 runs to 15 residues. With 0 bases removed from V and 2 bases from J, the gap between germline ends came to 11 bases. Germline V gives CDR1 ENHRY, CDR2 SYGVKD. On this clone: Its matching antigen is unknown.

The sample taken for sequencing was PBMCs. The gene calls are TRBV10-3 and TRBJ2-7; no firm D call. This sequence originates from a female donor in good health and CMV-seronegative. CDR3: CAISESKQQTYEQYF. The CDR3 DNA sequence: TGTGCCATCAGTGAGTCGAAGCAACAGACCTACGAGCAGTACTTC.